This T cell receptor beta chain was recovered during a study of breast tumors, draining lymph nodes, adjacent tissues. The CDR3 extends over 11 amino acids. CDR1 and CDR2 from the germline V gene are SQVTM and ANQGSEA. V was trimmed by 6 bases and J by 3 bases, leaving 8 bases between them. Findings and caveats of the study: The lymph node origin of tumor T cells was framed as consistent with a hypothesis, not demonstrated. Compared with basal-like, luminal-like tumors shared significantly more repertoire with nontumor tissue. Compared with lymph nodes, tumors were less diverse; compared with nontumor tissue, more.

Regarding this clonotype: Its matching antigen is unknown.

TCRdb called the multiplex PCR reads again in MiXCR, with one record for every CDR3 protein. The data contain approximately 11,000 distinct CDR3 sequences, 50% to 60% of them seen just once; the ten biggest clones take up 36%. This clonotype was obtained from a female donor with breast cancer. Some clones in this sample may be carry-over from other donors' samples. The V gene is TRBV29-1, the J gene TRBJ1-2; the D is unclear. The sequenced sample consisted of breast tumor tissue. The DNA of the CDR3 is TGCAGCGTCTTGGAGGACTATGGCTACACCTTC. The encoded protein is CSVLEDYGYTF. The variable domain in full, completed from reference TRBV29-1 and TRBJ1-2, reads SAVISQKPSRDICQRGTSLTIQCQVDSQVTMMFWYRQQPGQSLTLIATANQGSEATYESGFVIDKFPISRPNLTFSTLTVSNMSPEDSSIYLCSVLEDYGYTFGSGTRLTVV.